The next 27 T cell receptor beta chains were all read from a single sample in a study of control samples from healthy donors and cancer patients. Using immunoSEQ multiplex PCR, the repertoire was profiled, and TCRdb retains in-frame clones only, with some absent. The data show roughly 120,000 clones, approximately 90% seen once. What was sequenced was PBMCs. The receptors come from a woman aged 45 to 65 with colorectal cancer.

DNA of the CDR3: TGTGCCAGCAGTGGACTAGCGGGGGAGAAGAACACCGGGGAGCTGTTTTTT. As protein: CASSGLAGEKNTGELFF. The rearrangement uses TRBV6-2 or TRBV6-3 and TRBJ2-2; 13 bases match TRBD2. The CDR3 loop spans 17 amino acids. V gave up 5 bases and J gave up 1 base; unmatched junction bases: 4. CDR1 MNHEY and CDR2 SVGEGT come from the germline V gene.

The chain joins TRBV29-1 to TRBJ2-2, with D possibly matching TRBD1 (5 bases). The CDR3 sequence is 15 residues long. Trimming took 6 bases from V and 2 from J, leaving 16 bases between them. Germline V lookup: CDR1 SQVTM, CDR2 ANQGSEA. The CDR3: CSVSDETANTGELFF. The CDR3 DNA sequence: TGCAGCGTCTCGGATGAGACAGCCAACACCGGGGAGCTGTTTTTT.

The J gene is TRBJ2-1, the V gene TRBV29-1; D is possibly TRBD1 (6 bases). CDR3 length: 12 amino acids. Germline CDR1 reads SQVTM; CDR2 reads ANQGSEA. V lost 6 bases, J lost 9 bases, and 15 bases lay in between. The CDR3: CSVEQGSVEQFF. CDR3 nucleotide sequence: TGCAGCGTCGAACAGGGTAGTGTTGAGCAGTTCTTC.

The V and J genes are TRBV12-5 and TRBJ1-1; D unresolved. The CDR3 is made up of 13 amino acids. V lost 9 bases and J 6 bases, leaving 17 bases between the germline ends. The germline V gene has CDR1 LGHNT and CDR2 FRNRAP. The CDR3 spells CASQTEGVSEAFF. The CDR3 region has the DNA TGTGCTAGCCAGACGGAGGGCGTCTCTGAAGCTTTCTTT.

The chain carries TRBV16 and TRBJ2-7; D gene unclear. The CDR3 length is 15 residues. The germline V gene encodes CDR1 KGHSY and CDR2 FQNENV. Trimming cost V 0 bases and J 4 bases, with 13 bases left between them. The CDR3 nucleotides read TGTGCCAGCAGCCAATCCGGCTCCTGGACGTACGAGCAGTACTTC. Translation: CASSQSGSWTYEQYF.

The rearrangement joins TRBV19 to TRBJ1-3; D may be TRBD1 (6 bases). CDR3 length: 14 amino acids. Trimming pared 11 bases from V and 2 bases from J, leaving 16 bases between. The V gene's germline CDR1 is LNHDA and CDR2 SQIVND (reference sequence). This CDR3 is CAARPPGAGNTIYF. The DNA of the CDR3 is TGTGCCGCCCGACCGCCAGGGGCTGGAAACACCATATATTTT.

The sample holds a few counts of this clone. Other DNA variants within this sample encode the same CDR3. This chain uses TRBV30 with TRBJ2-3; D is tentatively TRBD1 or TRBD2 (6 bases each). CDR1 and CDR2 (germline): GTSNPN, SVGIG (reference sequence). V lost 3 bases and J 3 bases, leaving 16 bases between the germline ends. The CDR3 contains 15 residues. CDR3 protein: CAWSIGGGETDTQYF. For the CDR3, the DNA is TGTGCCTGGAGCATAGGAGGGGGAGAAACAGATACGCAGTATTTT.

V and J are TRBV25-1 and TRBJ2-3, with 12 bases fitting TRBD2. V lost 6 bases to trimming and J lost 5 bases; unmatched junction nucleotides: 15. The CDR3 loop spans 18 amino acids. The germline V gene has CDR1 MGHDK and CDR2 SYGVNS. The CDR3 bases are TGTGCCAGCAGGGACGGACTAGCGGGACGCCTTGGGGGAGATACGCAGTATTTT. Its protein is CASRDGLAGRLGGDTQYF.

The CDR3 sequence is CASSVTGGTYYGYTF. The CDR3 region has the DNA TGTGCCAGCAGCGTCACAGGGGGAACGTACTATGGCTACACCTTC. The chain combines TRBV7-9 with TRBJ1-2; TRBD1 matches at 8 bases. V was pared by 5 bases and J by 3 bases, with 8 bases of the junction left unmatched. Germline-derived CDR1 and CDR2 are SEHNR and FQNEAQ (reference sequence). This CDR3 is 15 amino acids long. The whole variable domain, remainder taken from reference TRBV7-9 and TRBJ1-2, is DTGVSQNPRHKITKRGQNVTFRCDPISEHNRLYWYRQTLGQGPEFLTYFQNEAQLEKSRLLSDRFSAERPKGSFSTLEIQRTEQGDSAMYLCASSVTGGTYYGYTFGSGTRLTVV.

The rearrangement joins TRBV7-2 to TRBJ1-1; maybe TRBD1 (5 bases). The V gene lost 0 bases and the J gene lost 3 bases, with 8 bases spanning the gap. CDR3 size: 14 residues. Germline CDR1 is SGHTA and CDR2 is FQGNSA. Here the CDR3 DNA reads TGTGCCAGCAGCTTAGCGGGGCCAGACACTGAAGCTTTCTTT. This codes for CASSLAGPDTEAFF. Together with reference TRBV7-2 and TRBJ1-1, the CDR3 gives the full variable domain: GAGVSQSPSNKVTEKGKDVELRCDPISGHTALYWYRQSLGQGLEFLIYFQGNSAPDKSGLPSDRFSAERTGGSVSTLTIQRTQQEDSAVYLCASSLAGPDTEAFFGQGTRLTVV.

This chain uses TRBV7-9 with TRBJ1-1, with unresolved D. Germline V lookup: CDR1 SEHNR, CDR2 FQNEAQ (reference sequence). CDR3 length equals 12 residues. V lost 7 bases, J lost 0 bases, and 6 bases lay in between. The CDR3 protein is CASTEMNTEAFF. The CDR3 bases are TGTGCCAGCACAGAGATGAACACTGAAGCTTTCTTT.

The chain has TRBV5-1 and TRBJ2-5, with 7 positions matching TRBD2. Losses at the gene ends were 0 bases for V and 5 bases for J; bases not matched to a gene: 7. Germline V gives CDR1 SGHRS, CDR2 YFSETQ. The CDR3 runs to 15 residues. Written as DNA, the CDR3 is TGCGCCAGCAGCTTGGTGGCCAGGGAGGGTGAGACCCAGTACTTC. This encodes CASSLVAREGETQYF.

There are a few counts of this clone. This chain uses TRBV16 with TRBJ2-7; D perhaps matches TRBD1 (8 bases). The germline CDR1 and CDR2 sequences are KGHSY and FQNENV. V lost 8 bases and J lost 7, with 21 bases in between. The CDR3 loop spans 14 amino acids. Here the CDR3 DNA reads TGTGCCAGCCACCCTAAAACAGGGGGGGATGAGCAGTACTTC. As protein: CASHPKTGGDEQYF.

As for this clone: This specimen includes other DNA sequences encoding the same CDR3. The chain couples TRBV20-1 to TRBJ1-1; the D is unclear. The V end lost 6 bases, the J end lost 0 bases, and 8 bases lay between the germline ends. The CDR3 is 12 amino acids. Per germline, CDR1 DFQATT and CDR2 SNEGSKA (reference sequence). CDR3 protein: CSASPVNTEAFF. As DNA, the CDR3 is TGCAGTGCCAGTCCCGTGAACACTGAAGCTTTCTTT.

This chain uses TRBV5-1 with TRBJ2-1; possibly TRBD1 for D (6 bases). V lost 4 bases and J lost 4, with 15 bases in between. The CDR3 is made up of 15 amino acids. In germline, CDR1 is SGHRS, CDR2 YFSETQ. CDR3 sequence: CASSPEGVPYNEQFF. The CDR3 bases are TGCGCCAGCAGCCCCGAGGGGGTACCTTACAATGAGCAGTTCTTC.

The rearrangement uses TRBV6-5 and TRBJ1-1; 9 bases are a match to TRBD1. The trim removed 5 bases at V and 8 bases at J, leaving 9 bases unmatched. The length of the CDR3 is 14 residues. Germline CDR1 reads MNHEY; CDR2 reads SVGAGI. CDR3 DNA: TGTGCCAGCAGTAAATCGACAGGGGGACTCGAAGCTTTCTTT. Protein sequence: CASSKSTGGLEAFF.

V and J are TRBV20-1 and TRBJ1-2; weak D call: TRBD1 (6 bases). Trimming left V 3 bases short and J 8 bases short, with 16 bases between. CDR1 is DFQATT, CDR2 SNEGSKA, per germline (reference sequence). The CDR3 has 13 residues. CDR3 residues: CSASIGGTMGYTF. The CDR3, as DNA: TGCAGTGCTAGTATTGGGGGGACAATGGGCTACACCTTC.

A remark on this clone: Other nucleotide sequences from this sample produce the same CDR3. CDR3 residues: CASSLAENTEAFF. The CDR3 DNA sequence: TGCGCCAGCAGCTTGGCGGAGAACACTGAAGCTTTCTTT. The V and J genes are TRBV5-1 and TRBJ1-1, with D unresolved. CDR1 SGHRS and CDR2 YFSETQ come from the germline V gene. Trimming took off 0 bases at V and 1 base at J, with 4 bases between the two ends. There are 13 residues in the CDR3.

This chain links TRBV15 with TRBJ1-3, with 7 nucleotides matching TRBD1. The J segment lost 0 bases and the V segment lost 1 base, leaving 0 bases of the junction unmatched. The germline V gene has CDR1 LNHNV and CDR2 YYDKDF (reference sequence). The CDR3 covers 15 residues. CDR3 bases: TGTGCCACCAGCAGAGGGGACAGCTCTGGAAACACCATATATTTT. Amino acids: CATSRGDSSGNTIYF.

The rearrangement links TRBV2 to TRBJ2-1; 10 nucleotides line up with TRBD1. The CDR3 consists of 14 residues. Germline values: CDR1 SNHLY, CDR2 FYNNEI. V was clipped by 0 bases and J by 8 bases; unmatched bases: 1. The CDR3 sequence is CASSEATGGYEQFF. The CDR3 DNA is TGTGCCAGCAGTGAAGCGACAGGGGGCTATGAGCAGTTCTTC.

The chain employs TRBV12-3 or TRBV12-4 and TRBJ1-2, with a tentative D call TRBD1 (5 bases). This CDR3 has 12 residues. Trimming removed 1 base at V and 7 bases at J, with 7 bases between. The DNA for the CDR3 is TGTGCCAGCAGTTTAGGTCAGGGTGGCTACACCTTC. Translation gives CASSLGQGGYTF.

The rearrangement links TRBV27 to TRBJ2-7, with D maybe TRBD1 (6 bases). Germline V lookup: CDR1 MNHEY, CDR2 SMNVEV (reference sequence). The CDR3 loop spans 12 amino acids. Deletions cut 10 bases from V and 5 bases from J, with 15 bases between. The CDR3 protein is CATQGGGDEQYF. The CDR3 region has the DNA TGTGCCACCCAAGGGGGTGGCGACGAGCAGTACTTC.

In regard to this clone: Other DNA sequences in this specimen translate into the identical CDR3. V usage is TRBV4-1 and J usage is TRBJ2-1; D is unclear. Germline CDR1 MGHRA, CDR2 YSYEKL. Trimming shortened V by 6 bases and J by 4 bases, and 4 bases separated the two germline ends. The length of the CDR3 is 11 residues. CDR3 residues: CASSRYNEQFF. The CDR3 bases are TGCGCCAGCAGTCGGTACAATGAGCAGTTCTTC.

The chain has TRBV28 and TRBJ2-7; no reliable D call. This CDR3 region has 14 residues. V was clipped by 1 base and J by 1 base, with 8 bases between them. Germline values: CDR1 MDHEN, CDR2 SYDVKM. Here the CDR3 reads CASSLFPKSYEQYF. The CDR3 DNA is TGTGCCAGCAGTTTATTTCCAAAGTCCTACGAGCAGTACTTC.

The chain combines TRBV11-2 with TRBJ2-3, with D perhaps matching TRBD2 (7 bases). This CDR3 contains 15 residues. V was trimmed by 3 bases and J by 4 bases, leaving 14 bases between them. Germline V gene sequence: CDR1 SGHAT, CDR2 FQNNGV. The CDR3 nucleotides read TGTGCCAGCAGCTTCCTAGCGGAGGGGGCAGATACGCAGTATTTT. This encodes CASSFLAEGADTQYF.

The chain has TRBV7-2 and TRBJ1-1; unclear D gene. Trimming pared 2 bases from V and 7 bases from J, leaving 5 bases between. The CDR3 has 11 residues. The V gene's germline CDR1 is SGHTA and CDR2 FQGNSA. CDR3 DNA sequence: TGTGCCAGCAGCTTAAGCTATGAAGCTTTCTTT. Encoded protein: CASSLSYEAFF.

The chain employs TRBV5-1 and TRBJ2-1; possibly TRBD2 for D (5 bases). The germline CDR1 and CDR2 sequences are SGHRS and YFSETQ. This CDR3 is built from 15 residues. V was shortened by 0 bases and J by 5 bases, with 12 bases between the two germline ends. CDR3 amino acids: CASSLASGRDNEQFF. The CDR3 DNA reads TGCGCCAGCAGCTTGGCTTCGGGAAGAGACAATGAGCAGTTCTTC.